The clone carrying this T cell receptor (beta chain) was detected many times. The CDR3 spans 16 residues. Germline V gene data show CDR1 as SGHNT and CDR2 as YYREEE (reference sequence). The V and J ends lost 0 bases and 3 bases, in that order; junction bases with no gene match: 5. Here immunoSEQ multiplex PCR was the method, and the copy in TCRdb shows in-frame clones only, minus some. The table shows roughly 69,000 clones, with 65% to 85% occurring only once. The sample originates from a study of blood T cell repertoires in COVID-19. The source is a woman aged 40 to 50 with acute COVID-19. The chain combines TRBV5-4 with TRBJ2-2; 7 bases are shared with TRBD2. The sequenced sample was PBMCs or T cells enriched from blood (not recorded which). The CDR3 loop reads CASSLDGGGDTGELFF. Written as DNA, the CDR3 is TGTGCCAGCAGCTTGGATGGCGGGGGAGACACCGGGGAGCTGTTTTTT. Variable domain in full (rest from reference TRBV5-4 and TRBJ2-2): ETGVTQSPTHLIKTRGQQVTLRCSSQSGHNTVSWYQQALGQGPQFIFQYYREEENGRGNFPPRFSGLQFPNYSSELNVNALELDDSALYLCASSLDGGGDTGELFFGEGSRLTVL.